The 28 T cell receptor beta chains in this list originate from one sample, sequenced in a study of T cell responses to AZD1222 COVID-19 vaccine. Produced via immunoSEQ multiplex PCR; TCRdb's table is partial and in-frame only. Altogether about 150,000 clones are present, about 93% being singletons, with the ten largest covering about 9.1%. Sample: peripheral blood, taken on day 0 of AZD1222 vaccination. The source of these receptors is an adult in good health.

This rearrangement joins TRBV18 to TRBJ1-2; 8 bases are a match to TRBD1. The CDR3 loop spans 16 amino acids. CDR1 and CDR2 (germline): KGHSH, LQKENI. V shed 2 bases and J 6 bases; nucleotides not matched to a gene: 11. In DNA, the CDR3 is TGTGCCAGCTCACCATTAGGCCGAGACAGGGGTCATGGCTACACCTTC. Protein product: CASSPLGRDRGHGYTF. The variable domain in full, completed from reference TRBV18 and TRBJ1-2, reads NAGVMQNPRHLVRRRGQEARLRCSPMKGHSHVYWYRQLPEEGLKFMVYLQKENIIDESGMPKERFSAEFPKEGPSILRIQQVVRGDSAAYFCASSPLGRDRGHGYTFGSGTRLTVV.

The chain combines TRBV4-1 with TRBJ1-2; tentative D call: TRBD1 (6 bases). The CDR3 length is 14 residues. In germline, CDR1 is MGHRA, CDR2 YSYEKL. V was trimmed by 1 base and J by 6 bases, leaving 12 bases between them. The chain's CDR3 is CASSQVSRGHGYTF. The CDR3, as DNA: TGCGCCAGCAGCCAAGTTAGCAGGGGACATGGCTACACCTTC.

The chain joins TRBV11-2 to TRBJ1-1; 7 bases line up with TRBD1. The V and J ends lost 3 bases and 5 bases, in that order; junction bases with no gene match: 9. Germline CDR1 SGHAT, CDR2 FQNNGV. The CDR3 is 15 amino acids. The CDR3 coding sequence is TGTGCCAGCAGCTTCCAGGGGGGGGCGAGGACTGAAGCTTTCTTT. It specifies CASSFQGGARTEAFF.

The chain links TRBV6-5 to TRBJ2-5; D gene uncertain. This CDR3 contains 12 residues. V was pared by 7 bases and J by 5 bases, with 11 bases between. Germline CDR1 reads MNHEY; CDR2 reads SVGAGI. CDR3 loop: CASTSTLETQYF. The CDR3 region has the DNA TGTGCCAGCACTTCAACGCTGGAGACCCAGTACTTC.

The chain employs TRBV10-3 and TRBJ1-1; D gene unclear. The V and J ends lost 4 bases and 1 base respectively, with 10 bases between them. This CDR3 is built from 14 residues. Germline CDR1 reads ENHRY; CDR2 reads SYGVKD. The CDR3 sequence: CAISAGIGNTEAFF. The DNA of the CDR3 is TGTGCCATCAGTGCTGGGATAGGGAACACTGAAGCTTTCTTT.

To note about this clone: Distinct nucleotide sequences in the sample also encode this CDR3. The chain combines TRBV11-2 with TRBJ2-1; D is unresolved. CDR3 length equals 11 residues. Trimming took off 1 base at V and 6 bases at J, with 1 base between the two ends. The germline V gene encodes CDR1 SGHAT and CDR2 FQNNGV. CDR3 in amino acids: CASSLGNEQFF. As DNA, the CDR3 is TGTGCCAGCAGCTTAGGCAATGAGCAGTTCTTC.

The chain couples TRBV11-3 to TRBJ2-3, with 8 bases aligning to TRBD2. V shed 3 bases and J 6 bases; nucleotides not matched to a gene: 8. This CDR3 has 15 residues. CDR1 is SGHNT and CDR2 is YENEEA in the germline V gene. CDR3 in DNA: TGTGCCAGCAGCTTGAGGCGGGGGGTTTGGGATACGCAGTATTTT. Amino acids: CASSLRRGVWDTQYF.

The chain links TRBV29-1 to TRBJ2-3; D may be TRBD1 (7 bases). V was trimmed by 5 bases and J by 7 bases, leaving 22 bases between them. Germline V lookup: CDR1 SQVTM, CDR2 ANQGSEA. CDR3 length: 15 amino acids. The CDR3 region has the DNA TGCAGCGTTTCGGATGCGGGGACAGCGGCCCATACGCAGTATTTT. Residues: CSVSDAGTAAHTQYF.

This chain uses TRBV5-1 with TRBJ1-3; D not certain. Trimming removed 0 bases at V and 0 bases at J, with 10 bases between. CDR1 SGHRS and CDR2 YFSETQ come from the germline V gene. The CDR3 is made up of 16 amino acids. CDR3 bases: TGCGCCAGCAGCTTGGCCAGGTCAGACTCTGGAAACACCATATATTTT. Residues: CASSLARSDSGNTIYF. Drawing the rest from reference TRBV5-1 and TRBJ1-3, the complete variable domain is KAGVTQTPRYLIKTRGQQVTLSCSPISGHRSVSWYQQTPGQGLQFLFEYFSETQRNKGNFPGRFSGRQFSNSRSEMNVSTLELGDSALYLCASSLARSDSGNTIYFGEGSWLTVV.

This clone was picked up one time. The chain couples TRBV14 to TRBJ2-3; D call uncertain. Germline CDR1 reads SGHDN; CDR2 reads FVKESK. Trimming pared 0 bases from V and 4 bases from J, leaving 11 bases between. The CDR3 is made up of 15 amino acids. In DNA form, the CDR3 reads TGTGCCAGCAGCCAAGAGGCGAACCTTGCAGATACGCAGTATTTT. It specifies CASSQEANLADTQYF.

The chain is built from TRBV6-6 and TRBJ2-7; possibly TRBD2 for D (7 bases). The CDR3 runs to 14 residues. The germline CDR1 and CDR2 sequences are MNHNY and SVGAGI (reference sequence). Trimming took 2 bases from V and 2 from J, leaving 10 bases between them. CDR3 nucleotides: TGTGCCAGCAGTTACGGGGGGGCGGCCTACGAGCAGTACTTC. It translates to CASSYGGAAYEQYF.

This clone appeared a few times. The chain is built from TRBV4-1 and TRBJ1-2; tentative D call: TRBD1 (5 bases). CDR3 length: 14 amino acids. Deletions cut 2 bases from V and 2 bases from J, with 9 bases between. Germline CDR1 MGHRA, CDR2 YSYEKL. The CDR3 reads CASSQQRQNYGYTF. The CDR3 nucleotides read TGCGCCAGCAGCCAACAGAGACAGAACTATGGCTACACCTTC.

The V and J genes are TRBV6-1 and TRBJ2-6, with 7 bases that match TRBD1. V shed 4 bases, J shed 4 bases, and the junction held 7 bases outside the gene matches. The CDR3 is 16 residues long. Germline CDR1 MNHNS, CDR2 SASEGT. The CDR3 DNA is TGTGCCAGCAGTGGGGACACAGGGGACGGGGCCAACGTCCTGACTTTC. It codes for CASSGDTGDGANVLTF.

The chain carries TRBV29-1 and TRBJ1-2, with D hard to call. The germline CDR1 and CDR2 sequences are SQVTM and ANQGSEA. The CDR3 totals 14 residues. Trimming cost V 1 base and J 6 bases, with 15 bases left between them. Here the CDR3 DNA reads TGCAGCGTTGAAGGTGGAGCGTATTCCAATGGCTACACCTTC. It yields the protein CSVEGGAYSNGYTF. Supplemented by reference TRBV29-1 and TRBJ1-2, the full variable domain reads SAVISQKPSRDICQRGTSLTIQCQVDSQVTMMFWYRQQPGQSLTLIATANQGSEATYESGFVIDKFPISRPNLTFSTLTVSNMSPEDSSIYLCSVEGGAYSNGYTFGSGTRLTVV.

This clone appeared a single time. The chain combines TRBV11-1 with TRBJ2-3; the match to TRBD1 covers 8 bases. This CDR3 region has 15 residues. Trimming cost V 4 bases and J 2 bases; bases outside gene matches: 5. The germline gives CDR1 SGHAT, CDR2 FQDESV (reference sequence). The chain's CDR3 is CASSSTGGTTDTQYF. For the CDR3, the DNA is TGTGCCAGCAGCTCAACAGGGGGGACCACAGATACGCAGTATTTT.

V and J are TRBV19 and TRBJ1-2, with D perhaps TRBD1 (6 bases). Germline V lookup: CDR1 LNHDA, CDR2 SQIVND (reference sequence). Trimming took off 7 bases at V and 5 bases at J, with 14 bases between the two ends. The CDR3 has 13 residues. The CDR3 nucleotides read TGTGCCAGTAAGGAGGGGGAAGGTTATGGCTACACCTTC. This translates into CASKEGEGYGYTF.

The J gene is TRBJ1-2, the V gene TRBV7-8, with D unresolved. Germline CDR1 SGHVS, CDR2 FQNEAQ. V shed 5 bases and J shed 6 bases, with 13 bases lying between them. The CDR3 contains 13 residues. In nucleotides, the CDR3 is TGTGCCAGCAGCCCCTACCGGGGTGATGGCTACACCTTC. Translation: CASSPYRGDGYTF.

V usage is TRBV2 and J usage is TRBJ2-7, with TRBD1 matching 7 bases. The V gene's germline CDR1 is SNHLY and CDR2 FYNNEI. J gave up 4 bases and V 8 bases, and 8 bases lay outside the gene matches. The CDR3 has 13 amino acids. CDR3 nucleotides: TGTGCCAGCTCCAGGACAGGCCTTTACGAGCAGTACTTC. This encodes CASSRTGLYEQYF. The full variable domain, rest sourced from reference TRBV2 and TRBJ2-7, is EPEVTQTPSHQVTQMGQEVILRCVPISNHLYFYWYRQILGQKVEFLVSFYNNEISEKSEIFDDQFSVERPDGSNFTLKIRSTKLEDSAMYFCASSRTGLYEQYFGPGTRLTVT.

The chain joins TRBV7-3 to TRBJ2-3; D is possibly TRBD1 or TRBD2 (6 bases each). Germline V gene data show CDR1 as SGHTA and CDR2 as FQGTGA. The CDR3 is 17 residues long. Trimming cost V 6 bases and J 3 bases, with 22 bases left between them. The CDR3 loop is CASSPSGQGSGTDTQYF. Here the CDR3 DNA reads TGTGCCAGCAGTCCCTCGGGTCAGGGGAGCGGGACAGATACGCAGTATTTT.

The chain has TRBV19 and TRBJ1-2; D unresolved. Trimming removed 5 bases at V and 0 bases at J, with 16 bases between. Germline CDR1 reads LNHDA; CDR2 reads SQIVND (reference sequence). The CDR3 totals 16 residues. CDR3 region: CASSPRTREANYGYTF. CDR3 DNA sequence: TGTGCCAGTAGTCCTAGGACCCGGGAGGCTAACTATGGCTACACCTTC.

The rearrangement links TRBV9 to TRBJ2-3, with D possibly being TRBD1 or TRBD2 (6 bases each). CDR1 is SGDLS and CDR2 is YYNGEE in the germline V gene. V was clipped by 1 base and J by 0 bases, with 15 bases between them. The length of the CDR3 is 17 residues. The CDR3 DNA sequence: TGTGCCAGCAGCGTAAACCCGGGGGCCTCTAGCACAGATACGCAGTATTTT. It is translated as CASSVNPGASSTDTQYF.

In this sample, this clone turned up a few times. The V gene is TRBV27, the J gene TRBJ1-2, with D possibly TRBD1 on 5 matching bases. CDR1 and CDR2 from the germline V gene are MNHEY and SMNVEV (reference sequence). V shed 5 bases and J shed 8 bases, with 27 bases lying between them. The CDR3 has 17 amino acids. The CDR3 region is CASSLHLPGGVSRGYTF. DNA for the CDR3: TGTGCCAGCAGTCTCCATCTACCGGGGGGGGTCTCTCGAGGCTACACCTTC.

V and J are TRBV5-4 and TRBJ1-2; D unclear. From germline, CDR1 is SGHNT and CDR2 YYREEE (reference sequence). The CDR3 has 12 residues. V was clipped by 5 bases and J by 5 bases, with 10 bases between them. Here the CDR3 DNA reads TGTGCCAGCAGTAAAAGGTATTATGGCTACACCTTC. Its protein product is CASSKRYYGYTF.

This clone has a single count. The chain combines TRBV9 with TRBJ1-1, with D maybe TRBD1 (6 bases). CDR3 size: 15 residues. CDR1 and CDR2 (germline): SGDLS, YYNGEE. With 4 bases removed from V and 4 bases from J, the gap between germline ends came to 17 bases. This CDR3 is CASSITGTLGTEAFF. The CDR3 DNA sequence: TGTGCCAGCAGCATTACAGGGACCCTAGGCACTGAAGCTTTCTTT.

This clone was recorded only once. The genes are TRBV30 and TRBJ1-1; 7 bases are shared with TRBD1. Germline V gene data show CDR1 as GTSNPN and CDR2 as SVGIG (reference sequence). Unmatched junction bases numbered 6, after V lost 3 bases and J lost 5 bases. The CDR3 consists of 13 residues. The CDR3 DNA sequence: TGTGCCTGGAGCCAGACAGGGAGTACTGAAGCTTTCTTT. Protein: CAWSQTGSTEAFF.

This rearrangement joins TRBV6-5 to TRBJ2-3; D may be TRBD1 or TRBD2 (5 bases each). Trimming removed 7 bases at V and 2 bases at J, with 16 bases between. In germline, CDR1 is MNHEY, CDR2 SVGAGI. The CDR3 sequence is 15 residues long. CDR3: CASTPDGAYTDTQYF. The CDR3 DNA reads TGTGCCAGCACCCCGGACGGGGCCTACACAGATACGCAGTATTTT.

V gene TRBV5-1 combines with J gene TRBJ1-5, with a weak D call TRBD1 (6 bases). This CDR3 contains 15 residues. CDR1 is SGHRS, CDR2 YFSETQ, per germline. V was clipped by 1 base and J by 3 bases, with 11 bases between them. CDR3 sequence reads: CASSLTGLSNQPQHF. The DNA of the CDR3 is TGCGCCAGCAGCTTGACAGGGTTGTCCAATCAGCCCCAGCATTTT.

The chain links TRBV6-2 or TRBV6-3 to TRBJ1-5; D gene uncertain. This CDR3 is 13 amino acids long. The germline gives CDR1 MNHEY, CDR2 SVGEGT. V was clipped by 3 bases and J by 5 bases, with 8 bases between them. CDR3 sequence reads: CASSYWGHQPQHF. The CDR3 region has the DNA TGTGCCAGCAGTTATTGGGGTCATCAGCCCCAGCATTTT.